This T cell receptor (beta chain) was obtained from a study of neurological immune-mediated disorders (dated by TCRdb to about 2019). Concerning the study at large: Among the 34 multiple sclerosis patients, relapsing-remitting MS was present in around 30 and secondary progressive MS was present in 3. Peripheral blood TCR-beta repertoires from HTLV-I-associated myelopathy (HAM/TSP) patients, multiple sclerosis patients and healthy controls were compared by UMI-based sequencing. Of the approximately 66 subjects in the cohort, approximately 15 were HAM/TSP patients, some 34 were multiple sclerosis patients, and about 20 were healthy controls. The approximately 110 TCR-beta libraries covered PBMC samples along with longitudinal samples, technical triplicates, and paired sorted CD4+ and CD8+ T-cell subsets. The study at large found these results: In phylogenetic analysis, the repertoires of 18 of 34 MS patients grouped into a cluster of related CDR3 sequences, which suggests a possible signature at the repertoire level. The MS cluster was not associated with any clinical or MRI features, and the authors stated that larger cohorts are needed. No identical CDR3 amino acid sequences were found to be shared among expanded clones across subjects, suggesting that TCR-beta repertoires were private in all groups. TCR clonal expansion was greatest in HAM/TSP patients and smallest in MS patients, who ranked below even healthy controls.

This clonotype was seen at least ten times. The specificity of this receptor is unknown. No base quality information exists; no much larger clone differs at one position. To synthesize cDNA, template-switch 5'RACE was performed with a primer carrying a 10-nucleotide random unique molecular identifier so that each TCR transcript was tagged. Every sequencing run covered 15-18 subjects and yielded more than 170 million TCR-beta sequences. Total RNA was extracted with the RNeasy kit. TCR-beta VDJ regions were amplified with primers for the TCR constant region and the 5'RACE anchor, using the KAPA Real-time Library Amplification kit. A first PCR added sample indexes and Illumina adaptors, and a second PCR then raised library yield. After Ampure bead purification, the roughly 650 bp TCR product was size-selected on a 2% E-gel SizeSelection system. Before pooling, library quality was checked on a Bioanalyzer, concentration was measured with Qubit, and libraries were quantified with the Kapa Library Quantification kit. An Illumina HiSeq 2500 sequenced the libraries paired-end 2 x 150 bp. To increase sequence diversity, about 24-32% phiX was spiked into each library pool. On the study's bioinformatics: Quality-filtered reads were processed with the UMI-based MiGEC pipeline, which removed over 75% of raw TCR sequences during error correction. VDJ genes were aligned to IMGT germline references, and clonotypes were defined by unique CDR3 amino acid sequence plus V-J genes. Clonal expansion, Shannon diversity and CDR3 relatedness (CalcPairwiseDistances, ClusterSamples) were evaluated with VDJtools, and phylogenetic trees were built with CLCbio workbench. Clones with at least 8 unique UMIs were defined as expanded, with this threshold being based on coefficient-of-variation modelling across technical triplicates. TCRdb ran its own pipeline on the public reads, namely fastp trimming at Q25 and MiXCR clone calling, and kept in-frame beta chains. Each CDR3 protein gets just one entry, which takes the most common genes and DNA from the rows behind it. For this entry, the V and J calls and clone size follow TCRdb and not the study's own pipeline. A total of roughly 76,000 distinct CDR3 sequences appear in this sample, 3% to 4% of them only once. The ten biggest clones cover 5.2% of the sample.

V and J are truncated by 0 bases and 4 bases respectively, leaving an intervening sequence of 15 bases. According to the germline V gene, CDR1 reads MNHNS and CDR2 reads SASEGT. The cysteine opens and the phenylalanine closes a CDR3 of 16 amino acids. CDR3 DNA is the only sequence kept; it has 48 bases, read in frame from the first base. For the unsorted PBMC libraries, 2 million PBMCs were stored in RNAlater at -80 degrees C until RNA extraction and were used to generate the libraries. Multiple sclerosis patients were enrolled in a US clinical protocol under which disease progression was evaluated by magnetic resonance imaging. PBMCs were separated from peripheral blood using Ficoll-Hypaque density gradient centrifugation and then cryopreserved in liquid nitrogen.

The chain couples TRBV6-1 to TRBJ1-1; 5 matching bases give a weak D call of TRBD1. The sequenced sample was PBMCs. The receptor comes from a woman aged 50 to 60 with multiple sclerosis. The CDR3 has the sequence CASSEALRPRGTEAFF. The DNA reads TGTGCCAGCAGTGAAGCGCTTCGACCTAGGGGCACTGAAGCTTTCTTT.